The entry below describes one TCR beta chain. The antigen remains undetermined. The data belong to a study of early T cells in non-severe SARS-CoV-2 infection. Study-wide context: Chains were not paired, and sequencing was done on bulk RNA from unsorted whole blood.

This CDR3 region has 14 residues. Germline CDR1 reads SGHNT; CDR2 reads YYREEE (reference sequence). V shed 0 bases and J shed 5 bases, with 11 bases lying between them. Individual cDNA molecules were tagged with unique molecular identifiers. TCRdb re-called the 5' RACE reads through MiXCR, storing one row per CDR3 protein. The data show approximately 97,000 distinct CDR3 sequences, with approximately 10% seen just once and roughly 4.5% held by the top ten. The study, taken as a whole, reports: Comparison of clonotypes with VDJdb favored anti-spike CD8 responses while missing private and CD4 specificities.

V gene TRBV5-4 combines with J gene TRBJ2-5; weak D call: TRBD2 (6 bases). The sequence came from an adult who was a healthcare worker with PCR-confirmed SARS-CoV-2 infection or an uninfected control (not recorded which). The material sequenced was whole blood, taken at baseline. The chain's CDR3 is CASSLAGGEETQYF. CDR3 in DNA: TGTGCCAGCAGCTTGGCAGGCGGGGAGGAGACCCAGTACTTC.